This is a list of T cell receptor beta chains from one sample in a study of blood T cell repertoires in COVID-19. Here immunoSEQ multiplex PCR was the method, and the copy in TCRdb shows in-frame clones only, minus some. The data show 300,000 to 450,000 clones, 80% to 90% seen once. The source material was peripheral blood. The receptors stem from a woman under 40 with COVID-19, enrolled during active disease. The CDR3 runs from the conserved cysteine through the conserved F or W. D genes are given only for firm matches.

V,D,CDR3
TRBV27,TRBD2,CASSWASGRRETQYF
TRBV7-2,.,CASSLEASWDTQYF
TRBV28,TRBD2,CASSTLAGVAGELFF
TRBV10-3,TRBD1,CAISETPGRDSNYGYTF
TRBV4-3,TRBD1,CASSQVTGGERSGELFF
TRBV7-9,TRBD1,CASSPGGGDNSPLHF
TRBV6-2/TRBV6-3,.,CASSPLMGGGTGELFF
TRBV27,.,CASSSREAYGYTF
TRBV2,TRBD1,CASRGMGPGQGAGNIQYF
TRBV7-2,.,CASSLVRGGYTF
TRBV7-2,TRBD1,CASSRYGGTGSPYSYTF
TRBV4-2,TRBD1,CASNPDRGSSYEQYF
TRBV19,TRBD1,CASSRRKTGINQPQHF
TRBV2,.,CASSGQEIAKNIQYF
TRBV5-1,TRBD1,CASSLGRTGGAAETQYF
TRBV10-2,.,CASSDPGNRTDTQYF
TRBV7-9,.,CASSLGGGDQPQHF
TRBV5-5,.,CASSLDGSSTDTQYF
TRBV10-3,.,CAISEADRSYNEQFF
TRBV6-2/TRBV6-3,TRBD1,CASSQGAFQPQHF
TRBV2,.,CASSKSGTYFNEQFF
TRBV4-3,TRBD2,CASSQDHLAGGSEQYF
TRBV6-5,TRBD1,CASNRGRGHGYTF
TRBV18,.,CASSPPWENYGYTF
TRBV6-5,.,CASSPQGQFYGYTF
TRBV23-1,TRBD1,CASRPDRVTQYF
TRBV11-2,.,CASSLGPGMNTEAFF
TRBV7-2,.,CASSLDQGSRGYTF
TRBV4-1,.,CASSQVSDQPQHF
TRBV19,TRBD2,CASSIAGGISTDTQYF
TRBV7-8,TRBD2,CASSPWTSGSGGELFF
TRBV10-1,.,CASSESPGFAEQYF
TRBV29-1,TRBD2,CSVGTSGRAGSYNEQFF